Below, 5 T cell receptor beta chains from the same sample are listed, as sequenced in a study of metastatic and nonmetastatic thyroid tumors (TCRdb year 2020). The library was produced with PCR. This sample was sequenced with an Illumina HiSeq 4000. The raw public data were reprocessed by TCRdb itself: fastp quality trimming at Q25, MiXCR clonotype calling, in-frame beta chains only. The sample table contains almost 70,000 clones; only one count was recorded for 14% of them. Of the sample, about 7% falls within the top ten clones. No treatment had been received by any patient before thyroid surgery. The sample taken for sequencing was blood. The source of these receptors is a male donor with papillary thyroid cancer or a benign thyroid nodule (not recorded which). Some clones in this sample may be carry-over from other donors' samples.

In this sample, this clone turned up a few times. Possible read error: a much larger clone is one base away. This chain uses TRBV7-2 with TRBJ2-3; no definite D call. The CDR3 is 12 amino acids. The germline V and J ends were trimmed by 7 bases and 2 bases, with 7 bases remaining between them. Germline V gives CDR1 SGHTA, CDR2 FQGNSA. The chain's CDR3 is CASITNTDTQYF. CDR3 in DNA: TGTGCCAGCATCACGAACACAGATACGCAGTATTTT.

The chain has TRBV18 and TRBJ2-2; D is ambiguous. Germline V gene sequence: CDR1 KGHSH, CDR2 LQKENI. V shed 3 bases and J shed 4 bases, with 12 bases lying between them. The CDR3 has 15 residues. The CDR3 here is CASSPGLVGTGELFF. The CDR3, as DNA: TGTGCCAGCTCACCTGGGCTAGTTGGCACCGGGGAGCTGTTTTTT.

The V call is TRBV6-1, the J call TRBJ2-7, with D unresolved. The CDR3 length is 13 residues. V lost 4 bases to trimming and J lost 0 bases, with 7 bases between them. CDR1 MNHNS and CDR2 SASEGT come from the germline V gene. The CDR3 DNA reads as TGTGCCAGCAGTGTTCTAAACTCCTACGAGCAGTACTTC. Protein sequence: CASSVLNSYEQYF.

This clone was seen once. The V call is TRBV20-1, the J call TRBJ1-5, with 8 bases lining up with TRBD1. CDR3 length equals 15 residues. The V gene's germline CDR1 is DFQATT and CDR2 SNEGSKA (reference sequence). V gave up 6 bases and J gave up 2 bases; unmatched junction bases: 9. The CDR3 coding sequence is TGCAGTGCGGTGGTTCCAGGGGGCGGCAATCAGCCCCAGCATTTT. It specifies CSAVVPGGGNQPQHF.

This clone occurred many times. This rearrangement joins TRBV19 to TRBJ2-1, with D maybe TRBD1 (6 bases). V was shortened by 3 bases and J by 1 base, with 19 bases between the two germline ends. This CDR3 is 18 amino acids long. Germline V gene data show CDR1 as LNHDA and CDR2 as SQIVND (reference sequence). The CDR3 DNA reads as TGTGCCAGTAGTATCAACATTATGCGTAGGGGGTCCTACAATGAGCAGTTCTTC. Translated: CASSINIMRRGSYNEQFF.